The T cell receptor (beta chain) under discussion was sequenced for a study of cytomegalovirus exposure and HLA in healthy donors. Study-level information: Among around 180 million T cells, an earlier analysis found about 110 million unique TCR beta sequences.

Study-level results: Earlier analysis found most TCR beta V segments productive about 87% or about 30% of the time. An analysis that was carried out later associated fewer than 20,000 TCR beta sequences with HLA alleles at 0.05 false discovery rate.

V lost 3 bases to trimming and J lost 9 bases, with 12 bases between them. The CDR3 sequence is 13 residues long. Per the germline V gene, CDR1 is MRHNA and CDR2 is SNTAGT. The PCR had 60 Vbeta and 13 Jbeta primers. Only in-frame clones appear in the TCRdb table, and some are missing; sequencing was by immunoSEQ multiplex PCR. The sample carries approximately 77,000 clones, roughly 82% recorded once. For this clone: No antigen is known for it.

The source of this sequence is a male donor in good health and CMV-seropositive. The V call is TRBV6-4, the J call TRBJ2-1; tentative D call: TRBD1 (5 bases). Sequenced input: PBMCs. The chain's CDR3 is CASSEGFTGEQFF. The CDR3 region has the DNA TGTGCCAGCAGTGAGGGGTTCACAGGTGAGCAGTTCTTC.